This entry lists 15 T cell receptor beta chains sequenced from one sample in a study of T-cell memory formation after mild COVID-19. One entry per CDR3 protein results from TCRdb running MiXCR on the 5' RACE reads. Altogether under 250,000 distinct CDR3 sequences are present, 10% to 13% being singletons, with the ten largest covering just over 3%. Sequenced input: PBMCs or a T cell subset sorted from them (not recorded which). These receptors were collected from a young man who had mild COVID-19 (a few samples of this study predate the infection). Cell type and time point are not known.

This clonotype turned up a few times. The rearrangement links TRBV7-9 to TRBJ2-3, with 14 bases matching TRBD2. J was trimmed by 10 bases and V by 4 bases; bases with no gene match: 13. Germline V gives CDR1 SEHNR, CDR2 FQNEAQ (reference sequence). This CDR3 has 17 amino acids. The CDR3 coding sequence is TGTGCCAGCAGCTCCCGGACTAGCGGGGGGCCGTACCTTGCGCAGTATTTT. It is translated as CASSSRTSGGPYLAQYF.

The CDR3 DNA reads TGTGCCAGCTCACCACCGAATACAGGAAACACTGAAGCTTTCTTT. Residues: CASSPPNTGNTEAFF. This rearrangement joins TRBV18 to TRBJ1-1; D perhaps matches TRBD1 (5 bases). CDR1 is KGHSH, CDR2 LQKENI, per germline. This CDR3 is 15 amino acids long. With 0 bases removed from V and 2 bases from J, the gap between germline ends came to 10 bases.

This clonotype was seen a single time. V gene TRBV5-1 combines with J gene TRBJ1-2, with a tentative D call TRBD1 (6 bases). Trimming shortened V by 0 bases and J by 1 base, and 10 bases separated the two germline ends. Germline CDR1 reads SGHRS; CDR2 reads YFSETQ. CDR3 length equals 15 residues. CDR3 in DNA: TGCGCCAGCAGCTTGGAGGCAGGGGTTAACTATGGCTACACCTTC. It yields the protein CASSLEAGVNYGYTF.

This clonotype was seen ten or more times. In DNA form, the CDR3 reads TGTGCCAGCAGCTTAGCGCCTTCGGCAACGGGCCTTGAGCAGTTCTTC. This sequence encodes CASSLAPSATGLEQFF. The rearrangement uses TRBV7-6 and TRBJ2-1; D is uncertain. Germline V gene lookup returns CDR1 SGHVS and CDR2 FNYEAQ. The CDR3 runs 16 residues. V was pared by 0 bases and J by 9 bases, with 18 bases between. The entire variable domain, with the rest obtained from reference TRBV7-6 and TRBJ2-1, is as follows: GAGVSQSPRYKVTKRGQDVALRCDPISGHVSLYWYRQALGQGPEFLTYFNYEAQQDKSGLPNDRFSAERPEGSISTLTIQRTEQRDSAMYRCASSLAPSATGLEQFFGPGTRLTVL.

This clonotype appeared a few times. This chain links TRBV20-1 with TRBJ2-4; TRBD2 aligns across 12 bases. Germline CDR1 is DFQATT and CDR2 is SNEGSKA (reference sequence). This CDR3 has 14 amino acids. Losses at the gene ends were 5 bases for V and 7 bases for J; bases not matched to a gene: 6. In DNA form, the CDR3 reads TGCAGTGCTGAACTAGCGGGGGGTTGGAACATTCAGTACTTC. Protein product: CSAELAGGWNIQYF.

This clonotype was seen a handful of times. This chain connects TRBV6-2 or TRBV6-3 to TRBJ2-7; D is possibly TRBD2 (5 bases). Trimming took off 6 bases at V and 0 bases at J, with 18 bases between the two ends. The CDR3 sequence is 16 residues long. Germline V gene lookup returns CDR1 MNHEY and CDR2 SVGEGT. CDR3 nucleotides: TGTGCCAGCAGACGCGGACTCACAAAACTCTCCTACGAGCAGTACTTC. Its protein is CASRRGLTKLSYEQYF.

This clonotype came up many times. V is TRBV28 and J is TRBJ2-1, with D perhaps being TRBD1 or TRBD2 (5 bases each). V lost 3 bases and J lost 8, with 14 bases in between. Germline values: CDR1 MDHEN, CDR2 SYDVKM. This CDR3 contains 14 residues. The DNA of the CDR3 is TGTGCCAGCAGTTTTGCTGGGGACGGGGATGAGCAGTTCTTC. Its translation: CASSFAGDGDEQFF.

This clonotype was seen more than once but under ten times. This chain links TRBV6-5 with TRBJ2-5; TRBD1 or TRBD2 may be the D gene (5 bases each). The CDR3 extends over 13 amino acids. V lost 2 bases and J lost 5, with 9 bases in between. Germline values: CDR1 MNHEY, CDR2 SVGAGI. The CDR3, as DNA: TGTGCCAGCAGTTACCGTGGGGACGAGACCCAGTACTTC. Translated, it gives CASSYRGDETQYF.

The chain links TRBV7-2 to TRBJ2-7; D possibly corresponds to TRBD1 (6 bases). This CDR3 has 13 amino acids. Trimming pared 5 bases from V and 4 bases from J, leaving 12 bases between. CDR1 is SGHTA and CDR2 is FQGNSA in the germline V gene. In nucleotides, the CDR3 is TGTGCCAGCAGCAAAACAGGGTATTACGAGCAGTACTTC. It is translated as CASSKTGYYEQYF. The full variable domain, in which reference TRBV7-2 and TRBJ2-7 provide the parts outside the CDR3, is GAGVSQSPSNKVTEKGKDVELRCDPISGHTALYWYRQSLGQGLEFLIYFQGNSAPDKSGLPSDRFSAERTGGSVSTLTIQRTQQEDSAVYLCASSKTGYYEQYFGPGTRLTVT.

In its sample, this clonotype was seen a few times. The gene calls are TRBV12-3 or TRBV12-4 and TRBJ1-2, with D perhaps matching TRBD1 (5 bases). Trimming left V 5 bases short and J 4 bases short, with 11 bases between. The CDR3 is 13 amino acids. The CDR3 region is CASSNDSIYGYTF. Here the CDR3 DNA reads TGTGCCAGCAGTAATGACAGCATCTATGGCTACACCTTC.

The chain uses TRBV27 and TRBJ1-6; D is undetermined. The CDR3 has 15 amino acids. Trimming removed 6 bases at V and 6 bases at J, with 15 bases between. CDR1 MNHEY and CDR2 SMNVEV come from the germline V gene (reference sequence). CDR3 region: CASSQSLSANSPLHF. In DNA form, the CDR3 reads TGTGCCAGCAGCCAGAGCCTGTCAGCTAATTCACCCCTCCACTTT.

J is TRBJ2-3 and V is TRBV6-5; 7 bases map to TRBD2. Germline trimming cut 5 bases from V and 2 bases from J; bases unmatched to any gene: 7. From germline, CDR1 is MNHEY and CDR2 SVGAGI. This CDR3 has 15 amino acids. The CDR3 DNA reads as TGTGCCAGCAGTCCCAAGAGCGGGATCACAGATACGCAGTATTTT. It translates to CASSPKSGITDTQYF.

The V gene is TRBV6-1, the J gene TRBJ1-2; D is undetermined. The V end lost 8 bases, the J end lost 4 bases, and 14 bases lay between the germline ends. Germline lookup yields CDR1 MNHNS and CDR2 SASEGT. The CDR3 runs 13 residues. The CDR3 DNA reads as TGTGCCAGCGCTGGCGACCGATCCTATGGCTACACCTTC. Translation: CASAGDRSYGYTF.

This clonotype was seen repeatedly, ten times or more. The rearrangement links TRBV7-2 to TRBJ2-1, with 11 bases identical to TRBD1. The V gene's germline CDR1 is SGHTA and CDR2 FQGNSA. The J segment lost 11 bases and the V segment lost 3 bases, leaving 3 bases of the junction unmatched. CDR3 length: 13 residues. The CDR3 bases are TGTGCCAGCAGCTTCGGGACAGGGGGGAAGCAGTTCTTC. It encodes CASSFGTGGKQFF. Using reference TRBV7-2 and TRBJ2-1 for the parts outside the CDR3, the full variable domain is GAGVSQSPSNKVTEKGKDVELRCDPISGHTALYWYRQSLGQGLEFLIYFQGNSAPDKSGLPSDRFSAERTGGSVSTLTIQRTQQEDSAVYLCASSFGTGGKQFFGPGTRLTVL.

This clonotype was found a few times. The genes are TRBV7-9 and TRBJ2-7; D is tentatively TRBD1 or TRBD2 (7 bases each). The CDR3 loop spans 14 amino acids. The germline V and J ends were trimmed by 5 bases and 4 bases, with 15 bases remaining between them. Germline-derived CDR1 and CDR2 are SEHNR and FQNEAQ (reference sequence). The CDR3 DNA reads TGTGCCAGCAGCCGATCCCAGGGGGGGTACGAGCAGTACGTC. Residues: CASSRSQGGYEQYV.